This T cell receptor (beta chain) was found in a study of human T cells and chemical hapten exposure. Time point specified: pre-sensitization, week 0. Sample treatment: therapeutic diphenylcyclopropenone sensitization with weekly scalp DPC. TCRdb processed the RACE reads anew with MiXCR; each CDR3 protein has one entry. The sample has 350,000 to 450,000 distinct CDR3 sequences; more than 4.5% are singletons. The CDR3 length is 13 residues. Germline V gives CDR1 DFQATT, CDR2 SNEGSKA (reference sequence). V was trimmed by 3 bases and J by 2 bases, leaving 10 bases between them. This clonotype has just a few counts. Its target is not known. Study-level results: Expanded TCRs created a significantly greater count of big CDR3 similarity clusters than controls did.

The sequence came from a woman aged 45-59 years with alopecia areata. Some clones in this sample may be carry-over from other donors' samples. The J gene is TRBJ1-1, the V gene TRBV20-1, with D possibly TRBD1 on 5 matching bases. This specimen was whole blood, taken in connection with sensitization to the hapten diphenylcyclopropenone (DPC). The CDR3 protein is CSASGTGNTEAFF. The CDR3 DNA is TGCAGTGCTAGTGGGACCGGAAACACTGAAGCTTTCTTT.